This T cell receptor beta chain came from a study of OX40 agonist ivuxolimab in advanced cancers. Study information: Of mixed ages from roughly 23 to 80 and averaging 60 years, the group was roughly 83% male. Partial response was recorded in three patients: one hepatocellular carcinoma and two cutaneous melanoma cases. General study points: Also showing low normalized T-cell clonal expansion were some of the nonresponders.

Autoimmune disease history or systemic immunosuppression disqualified patients. The protocol was immunoSEQ multiplex PCR, while the TCRdb copy is restricted to in-frame clones and leaves out a portion. Among roughly 60,000 clones, more than 85% were seen once, and the ten largest hold around 3.7%. CDR1 is SNHLY and CDR2 is FYNNEI in the germline V gene. CDR3 length: 19 amino acids. The junction had 14 bases not matched to a gene; V was cut back by 3 bases and J by 4 bases. Notes on this clone: Its specificity is not known.

This chain connects TRBV2 to TRBJ2-6; 8 positions agree with TRBD1. This specimen consisted of CD4+ or CD8+ T cells sorted from blood, obtained in a trial of the OX40 agonist ivuxolimab. This clonotype originated in an adult with an advanced solid tumor such as melanoma, head and neck, liver or kidney cancer. The DNA for the CDR3 is TGTGCCAGCAGTGATGGGGACAGGCTTGCCCGATTGGGGGCCAACGTCCTGACTTTC. Translation gives CASSDGDRLARLGANVLTF. Together with reference TRBV2 and TRBJ2-6, the CDR3 gives the full variable domain: EPEVTQTPSHQVTQMGQEVILRCVPISNHLYFYWYRQILGQKVEFLVSFYNNEISEKSEIFDDQFSVERPDGSNFTLKIRSTKLEDSAMYFCASSDGDRLARLGANVLTFGAGSRLTVL.